This T cell receptor (beta chain) was recorded in a study of T cells after posttransplantation cyclophosphamide. The ends were cut back, 6 bases at V and 0 bases at J, with 5 bases in the middle. The CDR3 is made up of 11 amino acids. CDR1 and CDR2 from the germline V gene are DFQATT and SNEGSKA (reference sequence). Produced via immunoSEQ multiplex PCR; TCRdb's table is partial and in-frame only. The profile shows about 47,000 clones, approximately 94% of them singletons. This sequence was found in a woman aged 25 to 39 in good health and a related stem cell transplant donor. The chain has TRBV20-1 and TRBJ2-5; D not certain. What was sequenced was PBMCs. CDR3 loop: CSALYQETQYF. As DNA, the CDR3 is TGCAGTGCCCTCTACCAAGAGACCCAGTACTTC.